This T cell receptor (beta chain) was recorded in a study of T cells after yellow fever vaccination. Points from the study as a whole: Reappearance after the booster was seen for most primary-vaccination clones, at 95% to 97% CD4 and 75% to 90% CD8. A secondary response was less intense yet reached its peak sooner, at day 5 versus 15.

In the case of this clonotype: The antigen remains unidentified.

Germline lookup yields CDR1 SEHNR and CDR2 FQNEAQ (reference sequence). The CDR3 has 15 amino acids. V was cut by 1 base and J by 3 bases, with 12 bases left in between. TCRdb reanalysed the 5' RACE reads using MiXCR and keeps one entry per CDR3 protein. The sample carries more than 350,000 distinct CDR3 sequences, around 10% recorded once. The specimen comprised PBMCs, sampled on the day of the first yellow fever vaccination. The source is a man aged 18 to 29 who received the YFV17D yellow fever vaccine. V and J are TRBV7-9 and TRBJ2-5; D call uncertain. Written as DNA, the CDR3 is TGTGCCAGCAGCTTAGGGAAGGCACTAAAAGAGACCCAGTACTTC. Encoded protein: CASSLGKALKETQYF. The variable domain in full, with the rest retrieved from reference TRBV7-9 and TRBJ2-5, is DTGVSQNPRHKITKRGQNVTFRCDPISEHNRLYWYRQTLGQGPEFLTYFQNEAQLEKSRLLSDRFSAERPKGSFSTLEIQRTEQGDSAMYLCASSLGKALKETQYFGPGTRLLVL.